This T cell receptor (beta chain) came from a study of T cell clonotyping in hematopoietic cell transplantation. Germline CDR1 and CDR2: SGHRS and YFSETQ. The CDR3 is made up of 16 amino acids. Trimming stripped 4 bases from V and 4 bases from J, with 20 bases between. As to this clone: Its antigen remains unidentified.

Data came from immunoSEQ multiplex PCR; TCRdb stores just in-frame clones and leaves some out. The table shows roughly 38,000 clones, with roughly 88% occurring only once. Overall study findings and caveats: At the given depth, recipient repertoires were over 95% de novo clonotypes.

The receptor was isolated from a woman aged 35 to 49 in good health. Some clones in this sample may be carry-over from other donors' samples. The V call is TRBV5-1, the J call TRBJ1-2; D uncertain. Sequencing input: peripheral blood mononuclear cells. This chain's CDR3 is CASSGLSVGFGYGYTF. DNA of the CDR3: TGCGCCAGCAGCGGGCTCTCGGTAGGCTTTGGCTATGGCTACACCTTC.